The T cell receptor (beta chain) under discussion was sequenced for a study of CXCR3-negative and CXCR3-positive naive CD8 T cells. Concerning this clonotype itself: Its antigen remains unidentified.

CDR3 length equals 15 residues. Germline V CDR1 and CDR2: SGDLS, YYNGEE. Overall study findings and caveats: More hydrophobic TRB CDR3s occurred in CXCR3-positive than in CXCR3-negative naive cells. Naive CXCR3-negative cells resembled naive CXCR3-positive cells in TRBV-TRBJ usage; memory cells differed.

UMI-labeled TRB cDNA libraries were prepared by 5' RACE. Using the 5' RACE reads, TCRdb records one entry per CDR3 protein without DNA. The sample has 120,000 or so distinct CDR3 sequences. The sequence was collected from a human donor in good health. Some clones in this sample may be carry-over from other donors' samples. The J gene is TRBJ2-1, the V gene TRBV9; TCRdb names TRBD2, which stays unverified in the absence of DNA. The sample consisted of naive CXCR3+ CD8+ T cells from blood. The subset denotes: CD45RO-CCR7+CD27+CD95- naive CD8+ T cells expressing CXCR3 (TNR3+). The chain's CDR3 is CASSPGLAGDNEQFF.